Below, 18 T cell receptor beta chains from the same sample are listed, as sequenced in a study of blood T cell repertoires in COVID-19. Produced via immunoSEQ multiplex PCR; TCRdb's table is partial and in-frame only. Among 130,000 or so clones listed, approximately 80% were seen once. The specimen was peripheral blood. These receptors came from a human donor in a cohort sampled during active COVID-19.

In its sample, this clone was seen once. The rearrangement uses TRBV5-1 and TRBJ2-7; tentative D call: TRBD2 (7 bases). Per the germline V gene, CDR1 is SGHRS and CDR2 is YFSETQ. V lost 2 bases and J lost 4, with 13 bases in between. This CDR3 contains 14 residues. CDR3 amino acids: CASSLGGAGYEQYF. The CDR3 DNA is TGCGCCAGCAGCTTAGGGGGGGCTGGGTACGAGCAGTACTTC. The full variable domain, completed using reference TRBV5-1 and TRBJ2-7, is KAGVTQTPRYLIKTRGQQVTLSCSPISGHRSVSWYQQTPGQGLQFLFEYFSETQRNKGNFPGRFSGRQFSNSRSEMNVSTLELGDSALYLCASSLGGAGYEQYFGPGTRLTVT.

The V call is TRBV11-2, the J call TRBJ2-1; 8 positions agree with TRBD2. The CDR3 contains 15 residues. V trimming: 5 bases; J trimming: 8 bases; junction bases outside the gene matches: 11. Germline V gene data show CDR1 as SGHAT and CDR2 as FQNNGV. In DNA, the CDR3 is TGTGCCAGCAGCCCCCCCGGGAGGGCCAAGGATGAGCAGTTCTTC. Its protein product is CASSPPGRAKDEQFF.

This clone came up once. J is TRBJ1-2 and V is TRBV5-6; D is possibly TRBD1 (6 bases). V lost 3 bases and J lost 8, with 11 bases in between. The V gene's germline CDR1 is SGHDT and CDR2 YYEEEE. CDR3 length: 12 amino acids. The CDR3 DNA is TGTGCCAGCAGCTACAGGGATGCCGGCTACACCTTC. This gives the protein CASSYRDAGYTF.

This rearrangement joins TRBV2 to TRBJ1-2; 10 bases match TRBD1. The CDR3 runs to 15 residues. V lost 2 bases to trimming and J lost 7 bases; unmatched junction nucleotides: 7. CDR1 and CDR2 (germline): SNHLY, FYNNEI. The CDR3 DNA reads as TGTGCCAGCAGTGAAAGGGGGACAGGGGTGGTTGGCTACACCTTC. It yields the protein CASSERGTGVVGYTF.

The chain carries TRBV15 and TRBJ2-1; 16 positions agree with TRBD2. The CDR3 spans 18 residues. CDR1 LNHNV and CDR2 YYDKDF come from the germline V gene (reference sequence). Unmatched junction bases numbered 11, after V lost 3 bases and J lost 9 bases. The CDR3 loop is CATSRGLAGGPIMVEQFF. In DNA form, the CDR3 reads TGTGCCACCAGCAGGGGACTAGCGGGAGGGCCGATCATGGTTGAGCAGTTCTTC.

The chain employs TRBV10-3 and TRBJ2-2; possible D gene TRBD2, 5 bases. The CDR3 totals 13 residues. V was shortened by 10 bases and J by 6 bases, with 15 bases between the two germline ends. Germline values: CDR1 ENHRY, CDR2 SYGVKD. Here the CDR3 DNA reads TGTGCCACGGAGGCTACTAACGCCGGGGAGCTGTTTTTT. Protein sequence: CATEATNAGELFF.

The chain joins TRBV6-1 to TRBJ2-7; 8 positions agree with TRBD2. Trimming removed 3 bases from V and 5 bases from J; junction bases left unmatched: 9. CDR1 MNHNS and CDR2 SASEGT come from the germline V gene. This CDR3 is 15 amino acids long. CDR3 sequence: CASSDEAGGVDEQYF. In nucleotides, the CDR3 is TGTGCCAGCAGTGATGAGGCGGGGGGCGTAGACGAGCAGTACTTC.

This chain uses TRBV5-1 with TRBJ1-4, with D unclear. Germline V gene sequence: CDR1 SGHRS, CDR2 YFSETQ. CDR3 length: 17 amino acids. V lost 0 bases, J lost 0 bases, and 12 bases lay in between. The CDR3 protein is CASSLGPPVATNEKLFF. The CDR3 nucleotides are TGCGCCAGCAGCTTGGGGCCCCCCGTTGCAACTAATGAAAAACTGTTTTTT.

The chain recombines TRBV5-1 with TRBJ1-1; D uncertain. Per germline, CDR1 SGHRS and CDR2 YFSETQ. This CDR3 is built from 14 residues. V dropped 5 bases and J dropped 4 bases, with 15 bases sitting between them. The CDR3 spells CASSLLDSGTEAFF. Here the CDR3 DNA reads TGCGCCAGCAGTTTGTTGGACTCGGGCACTGAAGCTTTCTTT.

V gene TRBV6-6 combines with J gene TRBJ2-3; unclear D gene. V dropped 6 bases and J dropped 2 bases, with 18 bases sitting between them. The CDR3 loop spans 16 amino acids. Germline-derived CDR1 and CDR2 are MNHNY and SVGAGI (reference sequence). The CDR3 spells CASSDPAVPNTDTQYF. In DNA form, the CDR3 reads TGTGCCAGCAGCGACCCCGCGGTCCCCAACACAGATACGCAGTATTTT.

This chain uses TRBV25-1 with TRBJ1-2; D remains unclear. Germline lookup yields CDR1 MGHDK and CDR2 SYGVNS. The CDR3 loop spans 13 amino acids. V dropped 1 base and J dropped 1 base, with 4 bases sitting between them. DNA for the CDR3: TGTGCCAGCAGTGAATCCCTTAACTATGGCTACACCTTC. Its translation: CASSESLNYGYTF.

This clone was detected only a few times. The chain couples TRBV27 to TRBJ1-5; D call uncertain. The CDR3 has 15 amino acids. V lost 0 bases and J 3 bases, leaving 9 bases between the germline ends. Germline V gene lookup returns CDR1 MNHEY and CDR2 SMNVEV (reference sequence). The DNA of the CDR3 is TGTGCCAGCAGTTTATCCAGGATGGACAATCAGCCCCAGCATTTT. This codes for CASSLSRMDNQPQHF.

J is TRBJ2-2 and V is TRBV19; TRBD2 might be the D (6 bases). V lost 10 bases and J 4 bases, leaving 13 bases between the germline ends. The CDR3 length is 13 residues. The germline V gene has CDR1 LNHDA and CDR2 SQIVND (reference sequence). The CDR3 protein is CATNRDFTGELFF. CDR3 sequence (DNA): TGTGCCACCAACCGGGACTTCACCGGGGAGCTGTTTTTT.

V is TRBV19 and J is TRBJ2-2; the match to TRBD1 covers 9 bases. The germline gives CDR1 LNHDA, CDR2 SQIVND (reference sequence). The CDR3 spans 15 residues. J gave up 3 bases and V 5 bases, and 4 bases lay outside the gene matches. The CDR3 spells CASSHRGRDTGELFF. CDR3 nucleotide sequence: TGTGCCAGTAGTCACAGGGGGCGGGACACCGGGGAGCTGTTTTTT.

Here the CDR3 reads CASSPSGRVSDTQYF. CDR3 in DNA: TGTGCCAGCAGCCCTAGCGGGAGGGTTTCGGATACGCAGTATTTT. The V call is TRBV7-2, the J call TRBJ2-3, with TRBD2 matching 12 bases. The ends lost 5 bases at V and 6 bases at J; junction bases unmatched: 6. Germline V lookup: CDR1 SGHTA, CDR2 FQGNSA. The CDR3 consists of 15 residues.

The chain couples TRBV28 to TRBJ2-4, with 9 bases aligning to TRBD1. The CDR3 spans 14 residues. Trimming removed 5 bases from V and 7 bases from J; junction bases left unmatched: 6. Germline CDR1 reads MDHEN; CDR2 reads SYDVKM. The CDR3 protein is CASSTGQGFNIQYF. In DNA form, the CDR3 reads TGTGCCAGCAGTACGGGACAGGGTTTCAACATTCAGTACTTC.

This chain joins TRBV28 and TRBJ2-2; 7 positions agree with TRBD2. Trimming took 3 bases from V and 1 from J; bases not matched to a gene: 5. This CDR3 has 16 amino acids. Germline lookup yields CDR1 MDHEN and CDR2 SYDVKM. The CDR3 spells CASSFSAGLNTGELFF. The CDR3 DNA follows: TGTGCCAGCAGTTTTTCAGCGGGATTGAACACCGGGGAGCTGTTTTTT.

The chain joins TRBV28 to TRBJ2-7; D is unresolved. Trimming stripped 6 bases from V and 3 bases from J, with 15 bases between. CDR1 MDHEN and CDR2 SYDVKM come from the germline V gene. The CDR3 totals 14 residues. The DNA of the CDR3 is TGTGCCAGCAGGGTCGGTGGAGAAAGCTACGAGCAGTACTTC. Translating it yields CASRVGGESYEQYF.